These 26 T cell receptor beta chains share one sample of origin, sequenced in a study of identical twins. In TCRdb, the 5' RACE reads were re-called with MiXCR into one record per CDR3 protein. The table includes 640,000 or so distinct CDR3 sequences, less than 7% detected once. The sequenced sample was naive T cells sorted from blood. The receptor source for this set is a young man in good health.

The sample holds a few counts of this clonotype. The genes are TRBV6-2 or TRBV6-3 and TRBJ2-5; D gene unclear. V was trimmed by 8 bases and J by 4 bases, leaving 8 bases between them. The CDR3 runs to 11 residues. Looked up from germline, CDR1 is MNHEY and CDR2 is SVGEGT. The CDR3: CASLIGETQYF. In DNA form, the CDR3 reads TGTGCCAGCCTCATTGGAGAGACCCAGTACTTC.

This clonotype was detected ten times or more. J is TRBJ2-1 and V is TRBV4-1; D possibly uses TRBD1 or TRBD2 (5 bases each). Per the germline V gene, CDR1 is MGHRA and CDR2 is YSYEKL. This CDR3 has 16 residues. V dropped 2 bases and J dropped 2 bases, with 13 bases sitting between them. CDR3 nucleotides: TGCGCCAGCAGCCAATTGGGGACCTTTACCTACAATGAGCAGTTCTTC. Amino acid sequence: CASSQLGTFTYNEQFF.

V and J are TRBV20-1 and TRBJ2-3; no definite D call. The CDR3 is 15 amino acids. Between the trimmed V and J ends, which lost 3 bases and 0 bases, there was a span of 13 bases. From germline, CDR1 is DFQATT and CDR2 SNEGSKA (reference sequence). The CDR3 spells CSASGPAASTDTQYF. The DNA for the CDR3 is TGCAGTGCTAGTGGGCCGGCGGCTAGCACAGATACGCAGTATTTT.

The J gene is TRBJ2-7, the V gene TRBV6-2 or TRBV6-3; 9 nucleotides match TRBD1. V lost 6 bases and J lost 0; bases outside the gene matches: 6. CDR1 is MNHEY and CDR2 is SVGEGT in the germline V gene. This CDR3 has 15 amino acids. The CDR3 spells CASSKGQGISYEQYF. The DNA of the CDR3 is TGTGCCAGCAGCAAGGGACAGGGCATCTCCTACGAGCAGTACTTC.

In DNA, the CDR3 is TGCAGTGCTAGAGATCTGGGGGGCGCCCCGAGCTCCTACAATGAGCAGTTCTTC. It specifies CSARDLGGAPSSYNEQFF. J is TRBJ2-1 and V is TRBV20-1, with D perhaps TRBD1 or TRBD2 (6 bases each). Deletions cut 0 bases from V and 0 bases from J, with 18 bases between. This CDR3 spans 18 amino acids. CDR1 is DFQATT, CDR2 SNEGSKA, per germline (reference sequence).

This clonotype has more than one count but fewer than ten. This chain joins TRBV29-1 and TRBJ1-1; 7 bases are a match to TRBD1. J lost 4 bases, V lost 6 bases, and 17 bases had no gene match. This CDR3 contains 16 residues. Germline V gene data show CDR1 as SQVTM and CDR2 as ANQGSEA. The CDR3 DNA sequence: TGCAGCGTAAGCTTACAGGGGCCCCCATGGATCACTGAAGCTTTCTTT. Residues: CSVSLQGPPWITEAFF. The whole variable domain, filled in from reference TRBV29-1 and TRBJ1-1, reads SAVISQKPSRDICQRGTSLTIQCQVDSQVTMMFWYRQQPGQSLTLIATANQGSEATYESGFVIDKFPISRPNLTFSTLTVSNMSPEDSSIYLCSVSLQGPPWITEAFFGQGTRLTVV.

This clonotype was seen repeatedly, ten times or more. The gene calls are TRBV6-5 and TRBJ1-1, with D unclear. V was pared by 2 bases and J by 8 bases, with 15 bases between. The CDR3 loop spans 14 amino acids. The V gene's germline CDR1 is MNHEY and CDR2 SVGAGI. This chain's CDR3 is CASSYMWTSGEAFF. The CDR3 DNA reads as TGTGCCAGCAGTTACATGTGGACCTCCGGCGAAGCTTTCTTT.

This clonotype was detected a few times. This sequence joins TRBV5-1 and TRBJ2-3; D is ambiguous. CDR1 is SGHRS, CDR2 YFSETQ, per germline. V lost 4 bases, J lost 6 bases, and 18 bases lay in between. CDR3 length: 15 amino acids. This chain's CDR3 is CASSISTAPADTQYF. CDR3 coding DNA: TGCGCCAGCAGCATTAGTACAGCTCCTGCGGATACGCAGTATTTT.

This clonotype turned up a few times. The chain carries TRBV7-2 and TRBJ2-1; 10 nucleotides agree with TRBD2. J gave up 6 bases and V 5 bases, and 7 bases lay outside the gene matches. CDR3 length: 15 amino acids. Germline CDR1 and CDR2: SGHTA and FQGNSA. DNA for the CDR3: TGTGCCAGCAGCATAAGACTAGCGGGTTCCAATGAGCAGTTCTTC. It is translated as CASSIRLAGSNEQFF.

This clonotype showed up just a few times. The chain links TRBV28 to TRBJ2-2; 8 positions match TRBD2. Per the germline V gene, CDR1 is MDHEN and CDR2 is SYDVKM. V shed 2 bases, J shed 5 bases, and the junction held 13 bases outside the gene matches. The CDR3 has 18 amino acids. CDR3 sequence (DNA): TGTGCCAGCAGTTTACTTGCGGGAGGCCTTCTAGGGACCGGGGAGCTGTTTTTT. Amino acids: CASSLLAGGLLGTGELFF.

This clonotype was seen at least ten times. The rearrangement joins TRBV11-2 to TRBJ2-1; TRBD2 matches at 9 bases. Germline values: CDR1 SGHAT, CDR2 FQNNGV. The trim removed 4 bases at V and 5 bases at J, leaving 6 bases unmatched. The CDR3 totals 15 residues. The CDR3 protein is CASSSGTSPNNEQFF. CDR3 nucleotide sequence: TGTGCCAGCAGCTCAGGGACTAGCCCGAACAATGAGCAGTTCTTC.

This clonotype was found a few times. The rearrangement uses TRBV7-6 and TRBJ1-1; 8 bases are a match to TRBD1. Germline V gene sequence: CDR1 SGHVS, CDR2 FNYEAQ. V shed 1 base and J 4 bases; nucleotides not matched to a gene: 5. The CDR3 spans 15 residues. This CDR3 reads CASSLESGGRTEAFF. For the CDR3, the DNA is TGTGCCAGCAGCTTAGAGTCAGGGGGCCGCACTGAAGCTTTCTTT. The variable domain in full, with the rest retrieved from reference TRBV7-6 and TRBJ1-1, is GAGVSQSPRYKVTKRGQDVALRCDPISGHVSLYWYRQALGQGPEFLTYFNYEAQQDKSGLPNDRFSAERPEGSISTLTIQRTEQRDSAMYRCASSLESGGRTEAFFGQGTRLTVV.

This clonotype has ten or more counts. CDR3 DNA: TGCGCCAGCAGCTTGGTGTCGGGACTGAGCTCCTACAATGAGCAGTTCTTC. Its translation is CASSLVSGLSSYNEQFF. The J gene is TRBJ2-1, the V gene TRBV5-1, with D possibly TRBD2 on 6 matching bases. V shed 0 bases and J shed 0 bases, with 13 bases lying between them. This CDR3 is 17 amino acids long. CDR1 is SGHRS and CDR2 is YFSETQ in the germline V gene. Full variable domain (missing parts from reference TRBV5-1 and TRBJ2-1): KAGVTQTPRYLIKTRGQQVTLSCSPISGHRSVSWYQQTPGQGLQFLFEYFSETQRNKGNFPGRFSGRQFSNSRSEMNVSTLELGDSALYLCASSLVSGLSSYNEQFFGPGTRLTVL.

The table lists this clonotype with many counts. The chain has TRBV12-3 or TRBV12-4 and TRBJ2-7, with D unresolved. This CDR3 contains 13 residues. V lost 2 bases and J lost 3, with 8 bases in between. DNA of the CDR3: TGTGCCAGCAGTTTACACAGTAACTACGAGCAGTACGTC. Its protein product is CASSLHSNYEQYV.

This chain connects TRBV7-8 to TRBJ1-5; perhaps TRBD1 as D (5 bases). The V gene lost 3 bases and the J gene lost 5 bases, with 8 bases spanning the gap. This CDR3 comprises 13 residues. Germline CDR1 and CDR2: SGHVS and FQNEAQ. The CDR3 reads CASSLTEDQPQHF. The CDR3, as DNA: TGTGCCAGCAGCTTGACAGAGGATCAGCCCCAGCATTTT. The full variable domain, completed using reference TRBV7-8 and TRBJ1-5, is GAGVSQSPRYKVAKRGQDVALRCDPISGHVSLFWYQQALGQGPEFLTYFQNEAQLDKSGLPSDRFFAERPEGSVSTLKIQRTQQEDSAVYLCASSLTEDQPQHFGDGTRLSIL.

In its sample, this clonotype was seen a few times. The rearrangement uses TRBV12-3 or TRBV12-4 and TRBJ2-1; the match to TRBD1 covers 7 bases. V shed 10 bases, J shed 7 bases, and the junction held 13 bases outside the gene matches. The CDR3 covers 14 residues. CDR3 protein: CATSQGLTTNEQFF. The DNA of the CDR3 is TGTGCCACATCACAGGGGTTGACGACGAATGAGCAGTTCTTC.

This clonotype was seen repeatedly, ten times or more. This chain joins TRBV27 and TRBJ1-5; D unclear. Germline V gives CDR1 MNHEY, CDR2 SMNVEV (reference sequence). There are 13 residues in the CDR3. V was shortened by 9 bases and J by 2 bases, with 11 bases between the two germline ends. The CDR3 DNA sequence: TGTGCCAGTGGGTTTTTAGGCAATCAGCCCCAGCATTTT. Residues: CASGFLGNQPQHF.

This clonotype was observed a few times. The germline gene is not matched at one end of the junction; a read error may be the cause. The chain joins TRBV12-3 or TRBV12-4 to TRBJ2-2; 9 bases fit TRBD2. The CDR3 contains 15 residues. CDR3 sequence reads: CASSLGSGRTGELFF. DNA for the CDR3: TGTGCCAGCAGCTTAGGTAGCGGGAGAACCGGGGAGCTGTTTTTT.

J is TRBJ1-1 and V is TRBV3-1; 7 positions agree with TRBD1. The germline V gene encodes CDR1 LGHDT and CDR2 YNNKEL (reference sequence). The V gene end was trimmed by 1 base and the J gene end by 3 bases; junction bases not matched to a gene: 5. The CDR3 length is 15 residues. Here the CDR3 reads CASSQVRGRDTEAFF. DNA for the CDR3: TGTGCCAGCAGCCAAGTTAGGGGGCGGGACACTGAAGCTTTCTTT.

This clonotype was seen a handful of times. This rearrangement joins TRBV19 to TRBJ2-1; TRBD2 matches 9 bases. CDR3 length: 15 amino acids. Germline CDR1 is LNHDA and CDR2 is SQIVND (reference sequence). V lost 8 bases and J lost 2; bases outside the gene matches: 7. This chain's CDR3 is CASLAGVGPYNEQFF. In nucleotides, the CDR3 is TGTGCCAGTTTAGCGGGAGTGGGCCCCTACAATGAGCAGTTCTTC.

This clonotype was seen at least ten times. The chain combines TRBV15 with TRBJ2-7, with 11 positions matching TRBD2. V trimming: 1 base; J trimming: 2 bases; junction bases outside the gene matches: 7. CDR1 is LNHNV, CDR2 YYDKDF, per germline (reference sequence). The length of the CDR3 is 17 residues. The chain's CDR3 is CATSRVKGLADTYEQYF. The CDR3 region has the DNA TGTGCCACCAGCAGAGTGAAGGGACTAGCGGACACCTACGAGCAGTACTTC.

In this sample, this clonotype turned up a few times. The chain is built from TRBV5-1 and TRBJ1-1; TRBD1 matches at 8 bases. Germline V CDR1 and CDR2: SGHRS, YFSETQ. J lost 4 bases, V lost 0 bases, and 11 bases had no gene match. This CDR3 comprises 17 residues. DNA for the CDR3: TGCGCCAGCAGCTTGGACCCCCCTTTAACAGGGGGCACTGAAGCTTTCTTT. This translates into CASSLDPPLTGGTEAFF.

V usage is TRBV20-1 and J usage is TRBJ2-7; tentative D call: TRBD2 (6 bases). Germline V gives CDR1 DFQATT, CDR2 SNEGSKA (reference sequence). The V end lost 6 bases, the J end lost 1 base, and 16 bases lay between the germline ends. The CDR3 has 14 residues. CDR3 loop: CSAPRLARSYEQYF. In nucleotides, the CDR3 is TGCAGTGCACCTCGTCTAGCGCGATCCTACGAGCAGTACTTC.

This clonotype has a handful of counts. V gene TRBV5-1 combines with J gene TRBJ2-7; TRBD2 agrees at 15 bases. This CDR3 is built from 18 residues. Germline loops: CDR1 SGHRS, CDR2 YFSETQ. J was trimmed by 6 bases and V by 2 bases; bases with no gene match: 12. The CDR3 sequence: CASSLQPGLAGGPTEQYF. Written as DNA, the CDR3 is TGCGCCAGCAGCTTACAACCGGGACTAGCGGGAGGCCCCACCGAGCAGTACTTC.

This clonotype came up a few times. The chain uses TRBV20-1 and TRBJ2-1, with TRBD2 as a possible D gene (6 bases). This CDR3 region has 16 residues. CDR1 and CDR2 (germline): DFQATT, SNEGSKA (reference sequence). Trimming removed 1 base from V and 0 bases from J, with 13 bases in between. CDR3 protein: CSARGGDRSSYNEQFF. The CDR3 DNA sequence: TGCAGTGCTAGAGGGGGGGACCGGAGCTCCTACAATGAGCAGTTCTTC.

This clonotype has a count of ten or more. The chain joins TRBV7-3 to TRBJ2-1; 7 bases match TRBD2. The V segment lost 4 bases and the J segment 5 bases; nucleotides outside the gene matches: 8. Per the germline V gene, CDR1 is SGHTA and CDR2 is FQGTGA. This CDR3 is built from 15 residues. CDR3 in amino acids: CASSSAGLGNNEQFF. The DNA of the CDR3 is TGTGCCAGCAGCTCAGCGGGGTTGGGTAACAATGAGCAGTTCTTC.